Sequencing of this TCR beta chain was carried out in a study of T cell changes during pregnancy in multiple sclerosis. CDR3 length: 16 residues. The junction had 7 bases not matched to a gene; V was cut back by 1 base and J by 5 bases. CDR1 MNHEY and CDR2 SMNVEV come from the germline V gene (reference sequence). This clone was observed a single time. Clones were sequenced by immunoSEQ multiplex PCR, and TCRdb holds only the in-frame ones, with some missing. Of 25,000 to 35,000 clones in the sample, over 75% were seen once. Sequenced here: CD8+ T cells from peripheral blood mononuclear cells, sampled after pregnancy. The chain joins TRBV27 to TRBJ2-3, with 9 bases lining up with TRBD1. This clonotype originated in a female donor with multiple sclerosis, enrolled in a pregnancy study. The CDR3 DNA reads TGTGCCAGCAGTTTATGGGGGGGACAGGGACGAGATACGCAGTATTTT. It specifies CASSLWGGQGRDTQYF.